This TCR beta chain is drawn from a study of blood T cells in healthy people across ages. At the level of the study: Per every two T cells, about one barcoded beta molecule was captured by template switching. Study-level findings and limits: Samples with more naive T cells showed higher observed beta diversity.

The total RNA that was extracted per sample amounted to at least 5 micrograms. Worth noting for this clonotype: Its antigen is unknown. One end of the junction varies from germline; a read error may be responsible.

A second about 6 to 11 cycle PCR used barcoded and J-beta primers. Every cDNA was tagged by a template-switch adaptor with 12 random nucleotides. TCRdb processed the 5' RACE reads anew with MiXCR; each CDR3 protein has one entry. The sample shows 550,000 to 700,000 distinct CDR3 sequences, 25% to 30% of them seen only once. This receptor was identified in a woman in her seventies in good health. Sequencing was performed on blood.

This CDR3 reads CASSELHRDEQYF. The DNA for the CDR3 is TGTGCCAGCAGTGAGTTGCACAGGGACGAGCAGTACTTC. The chain has TRBV10-2 and TRBJ2-7, with D possibly TRBD1 on 6 matching bases. Per germline, CDR1 WSHSY and CDR2 SAAADI. The CDR3 loop spans 13 amino acids.